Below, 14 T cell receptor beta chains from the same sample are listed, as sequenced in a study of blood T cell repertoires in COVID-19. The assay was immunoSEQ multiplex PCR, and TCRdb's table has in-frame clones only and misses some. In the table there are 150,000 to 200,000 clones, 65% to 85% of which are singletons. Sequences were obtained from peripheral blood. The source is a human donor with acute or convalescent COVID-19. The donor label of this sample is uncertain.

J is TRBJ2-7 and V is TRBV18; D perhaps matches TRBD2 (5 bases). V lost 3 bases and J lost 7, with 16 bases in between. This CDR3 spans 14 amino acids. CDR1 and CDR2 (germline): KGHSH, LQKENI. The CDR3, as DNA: TGTGCCAGCTCACCTAACGGACTGGTTGGGGAGCAGTACTTC. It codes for CASSPNGLVGEQYF. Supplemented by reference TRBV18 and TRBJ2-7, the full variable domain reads NAGVMQNPRHLVRRRGQEARLRCSPMKGHSHVYWYRQLPEEGLKFMVYLQKENIIDESGMPKERFSAEFPKEGPSILRIQQVVRGDSAAYFCASSPNGLVGEQYFGPGTRLTVT.

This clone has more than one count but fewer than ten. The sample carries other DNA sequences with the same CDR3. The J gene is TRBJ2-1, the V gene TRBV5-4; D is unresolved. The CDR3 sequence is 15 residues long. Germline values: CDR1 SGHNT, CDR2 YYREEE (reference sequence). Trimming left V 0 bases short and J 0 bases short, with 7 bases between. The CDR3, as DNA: TGTGCCAGCAGCTTGGACACAAGCTCCTACAATGAGCAGTTCTTC. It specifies CASSLDTSSYNEQFF.

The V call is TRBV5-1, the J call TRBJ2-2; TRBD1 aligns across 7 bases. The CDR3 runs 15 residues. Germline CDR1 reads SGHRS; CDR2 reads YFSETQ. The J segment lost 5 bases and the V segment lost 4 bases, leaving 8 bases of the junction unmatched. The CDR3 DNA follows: TGCGCCAGCAGCAGGGACAGCCAGAGGACCGGGGAGCTGTTTTTT. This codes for CASSRDSQRTGELFF.

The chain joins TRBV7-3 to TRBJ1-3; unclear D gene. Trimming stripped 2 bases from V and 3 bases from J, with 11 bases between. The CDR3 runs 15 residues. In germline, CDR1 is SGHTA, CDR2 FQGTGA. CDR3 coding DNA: TGTGCCAGCAGCTTAGCAGGTGCTGTTGGAAACACCATATATTTT. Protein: CASSLAGAVGNTIYF.

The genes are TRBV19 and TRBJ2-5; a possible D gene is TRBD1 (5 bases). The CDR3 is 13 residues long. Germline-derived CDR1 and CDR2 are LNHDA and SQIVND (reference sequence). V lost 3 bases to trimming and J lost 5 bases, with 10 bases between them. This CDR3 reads CASSISRVETQYF. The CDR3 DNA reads TGTGCCAGTAGTATTTCCAGGGTGGAGACCCAGTACTTC.

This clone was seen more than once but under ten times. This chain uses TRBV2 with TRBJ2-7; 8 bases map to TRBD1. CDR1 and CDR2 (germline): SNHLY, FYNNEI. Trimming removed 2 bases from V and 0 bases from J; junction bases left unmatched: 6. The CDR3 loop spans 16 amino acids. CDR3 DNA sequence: TGTGCCAGCAGTGAAACAGGGACAGGTCTCTCCTACGAGCAGTACTTC. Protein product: CASSETGTGLSYEQYF.

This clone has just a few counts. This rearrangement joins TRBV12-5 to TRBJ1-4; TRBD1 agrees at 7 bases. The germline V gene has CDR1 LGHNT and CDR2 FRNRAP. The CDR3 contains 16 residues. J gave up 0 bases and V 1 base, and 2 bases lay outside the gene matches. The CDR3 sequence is CASGLGDRSTNEKLFF. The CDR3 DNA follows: TGTGCTAGTGGTTTGGGGGACAGATCAACTAATGAAAAACTGTTTTTT.

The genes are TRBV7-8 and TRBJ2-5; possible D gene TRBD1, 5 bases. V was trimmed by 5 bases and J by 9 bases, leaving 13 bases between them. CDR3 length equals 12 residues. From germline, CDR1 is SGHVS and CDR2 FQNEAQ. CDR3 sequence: CASSQYQGAQYF. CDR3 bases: TGTGCCAGCAGCCAGTATCAAGGGGCCCAGTACTTC.

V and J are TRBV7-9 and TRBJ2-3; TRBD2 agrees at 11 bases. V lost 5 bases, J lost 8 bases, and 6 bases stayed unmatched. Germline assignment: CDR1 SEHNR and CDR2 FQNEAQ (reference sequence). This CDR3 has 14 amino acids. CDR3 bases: TGTGCCAGCAGCGTGACTAGCGGGACAACTACGCAGTATTTT. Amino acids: CASSVTSGTTTQYF.

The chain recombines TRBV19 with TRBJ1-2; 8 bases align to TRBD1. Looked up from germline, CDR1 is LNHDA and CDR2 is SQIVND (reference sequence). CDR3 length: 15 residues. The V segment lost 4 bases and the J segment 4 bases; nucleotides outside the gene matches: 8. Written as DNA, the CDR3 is TGTGCCAGTAGTAGTCGGGACAGGAGACTCTATGGCTACACCTTC. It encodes CASSSRDRRLYGYTF. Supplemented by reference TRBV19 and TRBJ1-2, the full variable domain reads DGGITQSPKYLFRKEGQNVTLSCEQNLNHDAMYWYRQDPGQGLRLIYYSQIVNDFQKGDIAEGYSVSREKKESFPLTVTSAQKNPTAFYLCASSSRDRRLYGYTFGSGTRLTVV.

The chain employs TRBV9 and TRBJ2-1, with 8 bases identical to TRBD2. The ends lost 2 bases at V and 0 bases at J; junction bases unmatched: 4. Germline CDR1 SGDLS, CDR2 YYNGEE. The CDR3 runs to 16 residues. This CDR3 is CASSVGGGSSYNEQFF. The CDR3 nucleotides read TGTGCCAGCAGCGTGGGCGGGGGGAGCTCCTACAATGAGCAGTTCTTC. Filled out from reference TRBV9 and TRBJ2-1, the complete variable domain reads DSGVTQTPKHLITATGQRVTLRCSPRSGDLSVYWYQQSLDQGLQFLIQYYNGEERAKGNILERFSAQQFPDLHSELNLSSLELGDSALYFCASSVGGGSSYNEQFFGPGTRLTVL.

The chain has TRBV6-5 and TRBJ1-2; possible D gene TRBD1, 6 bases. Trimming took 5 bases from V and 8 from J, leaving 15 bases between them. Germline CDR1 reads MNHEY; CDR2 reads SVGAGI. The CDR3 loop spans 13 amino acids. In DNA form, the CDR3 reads TGTGCCAGCAGTAACCGCCCAGGGGTCGGCTACACCTTC. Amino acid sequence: CASSNRPGVGYTF.

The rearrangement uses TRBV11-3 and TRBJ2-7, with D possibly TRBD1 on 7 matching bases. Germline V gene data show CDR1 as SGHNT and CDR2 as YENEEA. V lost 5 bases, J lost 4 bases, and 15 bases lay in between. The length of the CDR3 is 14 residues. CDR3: CASSPNRGGYEQYF. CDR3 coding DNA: TGTGCCAGCAGCCCCAACAGGGGAGGTTACGAGCAGTACTTC.

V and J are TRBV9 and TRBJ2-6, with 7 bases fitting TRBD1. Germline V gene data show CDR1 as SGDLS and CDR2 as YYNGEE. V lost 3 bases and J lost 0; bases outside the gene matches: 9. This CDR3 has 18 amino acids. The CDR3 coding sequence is TGTGCCAGCAGCGCGTTGACAGGGCCCCTCTCTGGGGCCAACGTCCTGACTTTC. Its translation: CASSALTGPLSGANVLTF.